This TCR beta chain appears in the sequencing data of a study of blood T cell repertoires in COVID-19. Across the whole study: The United States, Italy and Spain were the sources of the acute and convalescent COVID-19 samples. T cells, B-cell-depleted T cells, or PBMCs supplied cDNA or gDNA.

V dropped 5 bases and J dropped 0; count of bases not matched to a gene: 1. CDR3 length equals 14 residues. Germline loops: CDR1 MRHNA, CDR2 SNTAGT. Authors' data handling: Amplified reference gene primers provided the basis for estimating nucleated cell counts. TCRdb's table, derived via immunoSEQ multiplex PCR, lists solely in-frame clones and lacks some. The DNA gave D and trimming, while V, J and clone size come from that table. The table shows about 380,000 clones, with 85% occurring only once. This chain uses TRBV6-4 with TRBJ2-3, with 8 bases matching TRBD2. The sequencing input was peripheral blood. The origin of this receptor is a woman under 30 with acute or convalescent COVID-19. The CDR3 loop is CASSTSGSTDTQYF. The CDR3 bases are TGTGCCAGCAGTACTAGCGGCAGCACAGATACGCAGTATTTT.